This TCR beta chain was found in a study of beta chain features in type 1 diabetes. Looking at the study overall: In age, gender and cell yields, patients were similar to healthy donors.

The authors reverse transcribed all of the isolated RNA, so sequencing captured expressed TCRB transcripts. Method: immunoSEQ multiplex PCR; TCRdb's copy keeps in-frame clones and lacks some. The sample gives hundreds of thousands of clones, around an eighth of which show up once; 0.017% is in the top ten. The ends lost 4 bases at V and 4 bases at J; junction bases unmatched: 6. The CDR3 has 14 amino acids. Germline CDR1 and CDR2: MNHEY and SMNVEV (reference sequence). This clone was seen a handful of times. This sequence joins TRBV27 and TRBJ2-7, with 8 bases identical to TRBD2. The sequencing input was naive CD4+ T cells from blood. The sequence was collected from a man aged 18 to 35 in good health. The CDR3: CASSYKRGQYEQYF. CDR3 sequence (DNA): TGTGCCAGCAGTTATAAGCGGGGGCAGTACGAGCAGTACTTC.